Listed below are T cell receptor beta chains from one sample, sequenced in a study of read filtering for tumor transcriptome and immune sequencing. A single record per CDR3 protein comes from TCRdb applying MiXCR to the reads. The sample consists of 62,000 or so distinct CDR3 sequences, around 20% of them appearing once. The specimen was a population of CD138-negative cells sorted from bone marrow. These receptors all stem from a donor aged 40 or older with multiple myeloma. Both conserved end residues are trimmed from each CDR3.

>TRBJ2-2|TRBV2
ASSPGGQGAGELF
>TRBJ2-1|TRBV24-1
ATSPSGENEQF
>TRBJ2-1|TRBV19
ASSMDSRYNEQF
>TRBJ2-7|TRBV2
ASSEASTGTGYYEQY
>TRBJ2-5|TRBV5-5
ASSLRVLETQY
>TRBJ2-5|TRBV20-1
SASPAGDMETQY
>TRBJ1-2|TRBV20-1
SARETGNNYGYT
>TRBJ1-2|TRBV20-1
SARDNRGYGYT
>TRBJ2-3|TRBV4-1
AGSQAAGYRNADTQY
>TRBJ2-5|TRBV5-1
ASSVAGAGETQY
>TRBJ2-3|TRBV29-1
SAITGSDTQY
>TRBJ1-1|TRBV6-5
ASSWNSGTEAF
>TRBJ1-5|TRBV27
ASSLLGGSEPQH
>TRBJ1-1|TRBV29-1
SVEGDGTEAF
>TRBJ2-5|TRBV9
ASSPRDRGDQETQY
>TRBJ2-1|TRBV6-2/TRBV6-3
ASRTTWLAGAAGSYNEQF
>TRBJ1-1|TRBV28
ASSVTQGIASNTEAF
>TRBJ1-1|TRBV5-6
ASSFGNTEAF
>TRBJ2-1|TRBV19
ASRDFLNNEQF
>TRBJ2-3|TRBV11-3
ASSFGSGSTDTQY
>TRBJ2-1|TRBV4-2
ASSQDGGHPNPYNEQF
>TRBJ2-1|TRBV4-1
ASSPPAISGEQF
>TRBJ2-1|TRBV6-4
ASSSLAGSYNEQF
>TRBJ2-2|TRBV19
ASSRPTGDTYTGELF
>TRBJ2-3|TRBV12-3/TRBV12-4
SSSPRGQGSDTQY
>TRBJ2-1|TRBV2
ASSDSIPLDNEQF
>TRBJ1-5|TRBV2
ASCPDGRIYSNQPQH
>TRBJ1-2|TRBV12-3/TRBV12-4
ASSHSWAGGYGYT
>TRBJ1-1|TRBV7-9
ASSFGGSTEAF